The sequence of this T cell receptor (beta chain) was determined in a study of cytomegalovirus exposure and HLA in healthy donors. CDR1 and CDR2 from the germline V gene are SGHRS and YFSETQ. The CDR3 runs to 17 residues. V lost 0 bases to trimming and J lost 3 bases; unmatched junction nucleotides: 10. Both 60 Vbeta primers and 13 Jbeta primers went into the PCR. Sequencing was performed with immunoSEQ multiplex PCR; in TCRdb, only in-frame clones are kept and a portion is missing. The ten most abundant clones cover approximately 8.9% of a sample with 50,000 to 70,000 clones. The origin of this receptor is a man aged 50-60 years in good health and CMV-seropositive. This chain connects TRBV5-1 to TRBJ2-3; 7 bases map to TRBD1. Sequenced: PBMCs. The CDR3 here is CASSLATTGRGTDTQYF. The CDR3 DNA reads as TGCGCCAGCAGCTTGGCCACGACAGGGCGCGGGACAGATACGCAGTATTTT. Full variable domain (rest looked up from reference TRBV5-1 and TRBJ2-3): KAGVTQTPRYLIKTRGQQVTLSCSPISGHRSVSWYQQTPGQGLQFLFEYFSETQRNKGNFPGRFSGRQFSNSRSEMNVSTLELGDSALYLCASSLATTGRGTDTQYFGPGTRLTVL.